The clone carrying this TCR beta chain was counted many times. Its antigen remains unidentified. Noted time point: patch test 3, about 24 weeks after DPC sensitization. Documented treatment: therapeutic diphenylcyclopropenone sensitization with weekly scalp DPC. RNA extraction used unfractionated whole blood as the source of total RNA. MiXCR was run by TCRdb on the RACE reads, yielding one entry per CDR3 protein. The data hold more than 100,000 distinct CDR3 sequences, with roughly 12% observed a single time. The entry originates in a study of human T cells and chemical hapten exposure. General observations from the study: Expanded TCRs showed more large CDR3 clusters than pre-sensitization or healthy control sets. In the PT1 data, expanded TCR counts showed a positive correlation with patch test score.

CDR1 is SGHTA and CDR2 is FQGNSA in the germline V gene. J was trimmed by 5 bases and V by 5 bases; bases with no gene match: 9. There are 15 residues in the CDR3. The source was whole blood, collected in connection with sensitization to the hapten diphenylcyclopropenone (DPC). V usage is TRBV7-2 and J usage is TRBJ2-3, with 8 nucleotides matching TRBD1. This TCR derives from a woman in her forties or fifties with alopecia areata. Some clones in this sample may be carry-over from other donors' samples. The CDR3 DNA sequence: TGTGCCAGCAGCAGCCCCACAGGGGGTGGAGATACGCAGTATTTT. Protein product: CASSSPTGGGDTQYF.